Sequencing of this T cell receptor beta chain was carried out in a study of cytomegalovirus exposure and HLA in healthy donors. The PCR ran on 60 Vbeta and 13 Jbeta primers. Clones were read by immunoSEQ multiplex PCR, and TCRdb kept only the in-frame ones, dropping some. The table has 140,000 to 150,000 clones, about four fifths seen once. Note on this clone: Its antigen is not identified.

Overall study findings and caveats: Presence/absence analyses took donor sequencing depth as roughly uniform.

The CDR3 has 15 residues. Germline V gene lookup returns CDR1 MGHDK and CDR2 SYGVNS. Trimming shortened V by 1 base and J by 2 bases, and 11 bases separated the two germline ends. The sequenced material came from PBMCs. The chain recombines TRBV25-1 with TRBJ1-1; D might be TRBD1 (5 bases). The clonotype was recovered from a woman younger than 30 in good health and CMV-seropositive. CDR3 in amino acids: CASSEWGGLNTEAFF. CDR3 DNA sequence: TGTGCCAGCAGTGAATGGGGGGGACTTAACACTGAAGCTTTCTTT.